This T cell receptor beta chain is drawn from a study of regulatory T cells in long-lasting Graves disease. Stated time point: newly diagnosed GD, antithyroid drugs for less than 3 months. Following extraction of RNA from PBMCs, that RNA was used to make the TCR library. iRepertoire HTBI primers and Arm-PCR of CDR3 regions built TCR beta libraries. Study processing details: Detected in the samples were about 60 TRBV and 14 TRBJ segments. TCRdb reprocessed the multiplex PCR reads with MiXCR, giving one entry per CDR3 protein. V and J calls and clone size were set by TCRdb, not the authors. The table records 400,000 to 500,000 distinct CDR3 sequences, 15% of them present only once. Germline CDR1 MNHNS, CDR2 SASEGT. V lost 7 bases and J lost 0, with 7 bases in between. This CDR3 contains 13 residues. These data were also filed under a second study, of T cells in Graves' hyperthyroidism and ophthalmopathy. That paper notes: During a first-round RT-PCR of the TCR CDR3, the HTBI primer set was used. A median roughly 6.6 months before onset, the model predicted ophthalmopathy.

The V gene is TRBV6-1, the J gene TRBJ1-5, with unresolved D. This clonotype was obtained from a young woman with Graves disease. The source material was peripheral blood mononuclear cells (PBMCs), sampled at new diagnosis, from a patient treated with antithyroid drugs. The chain's CDR3 is CASTYYSNQPQHF. In nucleotides, the CDR3 is TGTGCCAGCACCTATTATAGCAATCAGCCCCAGCATTTT.